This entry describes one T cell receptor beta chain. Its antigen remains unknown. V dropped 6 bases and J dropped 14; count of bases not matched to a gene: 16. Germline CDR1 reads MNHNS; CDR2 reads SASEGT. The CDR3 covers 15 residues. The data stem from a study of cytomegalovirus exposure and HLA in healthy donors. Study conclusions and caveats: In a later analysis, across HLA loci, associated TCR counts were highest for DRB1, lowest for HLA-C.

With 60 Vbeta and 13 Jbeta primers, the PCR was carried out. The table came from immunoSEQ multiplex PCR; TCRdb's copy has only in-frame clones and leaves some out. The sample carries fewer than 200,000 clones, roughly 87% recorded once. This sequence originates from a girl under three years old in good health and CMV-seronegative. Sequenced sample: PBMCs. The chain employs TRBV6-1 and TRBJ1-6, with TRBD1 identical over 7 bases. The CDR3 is CASRGFTGQQFTLHF. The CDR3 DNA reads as TGTGCCAGCAGAGGTTTTACGGGACAGCAATTCACCCTCCACTTT.